This TCR beta chain is drawn from a study of early T cells in non-severe SARS-CoV-2 infection (dated by TCRdb to about 2021). As for the study more broadly: Because TCR sequencing relied on bulk RNA taken from unsorted whole blood, pairing of alpha and beta chains was not possible. On the study overall, not on this receptor specifically: Matching against VDJdb was skewed toward anti-spike CD8 responses, likely underestimated virus-specific expansions, and missed private and CD4 specificities.

About this clonotype itself: Its antigen is currently not known. Per-base quality was not reported, and no clone a single base away is much larger than it.

The junction shows trimming of 0 bases on V and 6 bases on J, plus 18 bases between the germline ends. The germline V gene sets CDR1 to KGHSH and CDR2 to LQKENI. Counted from cysteine to phenylalanine, this CDR3 has 17 amino acids. Kept here is only the CDR3 DNA, which spans 51 bases and is read in frame from base 1. Library prep was done by 5' RACE. The reads were generated on a NextSeq 500. Unique molecular identifiers were attached to individual cDNA molecules in the TCR library protocol so that sequencing error and PCR bias could be corrected. TCR alpha and beta chains were both sequenced, and the abundances of alpha and beta sequences in each sample were closely correlated with each other. The original pipeline was this. Decombinator V4 was used to annotate TCR sequences for V gene, J gene and CDR3. TCRs were defined as expanded if a significant change between any two time points was detected under a Poisson model with p below 0.0001. TCR abundances were normalised to the total number of TCRs sequenced per sample and were expressed as counts per million. TRAV1-2 paired with TRAJ12, TRAJ20 or TRAJ33 defined MAIT TCRs, while TRAV10 paired with TRAJ18 defined iNKT TCRs. A search of VDJdb, accessed on 1 November 2021, was run for TCRs annotated to CMV, EBV and SARS-CoV-2, with TCRs annotated for multiple antigens excluded. TCRdb redid the processing of the public reads, applying fastp at Q25 and MiXCR, and retained in-frame beta chains. Duplicate CDR3 protein sequences are folded into a single record with the most common DNA and genes. None of the V and J calls come from the authors' own analysis; TCRdb made them. The sample includes tens of thousands of distinct CDR3 sequences, with over 10% observed a single time. In total, the top ten clones hold roughly 8.3% of the sample.

The study was a case-control design nested within a healthcare worker cohort in London, UK, with weekly nasopharyngeal swab PCR tests and blood sampling. Healthcare workers were enrolled in the week of the UK lockdown, from 23 to 31 March 2020, and were followed every week for up to about 16 weeks. Sequencing was carried out using whole blood. Recombination joined TRBV18 with TRBJ2-1; the D element might be TRBD1 or TRBD2, as each aligns at 5 bases. The receptor comes from an adult who was a healthcare worker with PCR-confirmed SARS-CoV-2 infection or an uninfected control (not recorded which). The nucleotides are TGTGCCAGCTCACCACCGACCCTGAACCCGAGGGGCAATGAGCAGTTCTTC. Translated, it gives CASSPPTLNPRGNEQFF.